The 26 T cell receptor beta chains below all came from one sample that was sequenced in a study of blood T cell repertoires in COVID-19. Data came from immunoSEQ multiplex PCR; TCRdb stores just in-frame clones and leaves some out. This table has 200,000 or so clones, approximately 85% appearing once. The material sequenced was peripheral blood. These receptors originate from a human donor with active or convalescent COVID-19. The donor label of this sample is uncertain.

CDR3 coding DNA: TGCGCCAGCAGCTTGACACAATCTAGCGGGAGCACAGATACGCAGTATTTT. Encoded protein: CASSLTQSSGSTDTQYF. The chain links TRBV5-1 to TRBJ2-3, with 8 bases that match TRBD2. CDR1 is SGHRS, CDR2 YFSETQ, per germline. This CDR3 has 17 amino acids. Germline trimming cut 1 base from V and 0 bases from J; bases unmatched to any gene: 7.

The chain recombines TRBV5-5 with TRBJ2-7; D might be TRBD1 (5 bases). The germline gives CDR1 SGHKS, CDR2 YYEKEE (reference sequence). V lost 0 bases and J 4 bases, leaving 17 bases between the germline ends. The CDR3 totals 16 residues. This chain's CDR3 is CASSLGPSRVTYEQYF. The CDR3, as DNA: TGTGCCAGCAGCTTGGGTCCGAGCAGGGTTACGTACGAGCAGTACTTC.

The chain has TRBV14 and TRBJ1-6; D ambiguous. The CDR3 extends over 13 amino acids. The germline gives CDR1 SGHDN, CDR2 FVKESK. V lost 1 base to trimming and J lost 11 bases, with 9 bases between them. Here the CDR3 reads CASSQGILTPLHF. For the CDR3, the DNA is TGTGCCAGCAGCCAAGGAATACTGACACCCCTCCACTTT. Full variable domain (remainder filled in from reference TRBV14 and TRBJ1-6): EAGVTQFPSHSVIEKGQTVTLRCDPISGHDNLYWYRRVMGKEIKFLLHFVKESKQDESGMPNNRFLAERTGGTYSTLKVQPAELEDSGVYFCASSQGILTPLHFGNGTRLTVT.

V usage is TRBV7-6 and J usage is TRBJ2-2; D gene unclear. Germline CDR1 is SGHVS and CDR2 is FNYEAQ. The CDR3 is made up of 16 amino acids. V shed 1 base and J shed 7 bases, with 16 bases lying between them. The CDR3: CASSLGFTVVGGELFF. CDR3 nucleotides: TGTGCCAGCAGCTTAGGCTTTACCGTAGTTGGCGGGGAGCTGTTTTTT.

The chain uses TRBV19 and TRBJ2-3, with TRBD2 as a possible D gene (5 bases). The CDR3 totals 14 residues. Germline-derived CDR1 and CDR2 are LNHDA and SQIVND (reference sequence). The ends were cut back, 10 bases at V and 4 bases at J, with 18 bases in the middle. The CDR3 nucleotides are TGTGCCACCCGACCCCCCGAGGGCCCAGATACGCAGTATTTT. It translates to CATRPPEGPDTQYF.

To note about this clone: The junction and the germline gene differ at one end; a read error may be behind it. The chain recombines TRBV24-1 with TRBJ1-1; D gene uncertain. The CDR3 loop spans 9 amino acids. Germline CDR1 reads KGHDR; CDR2 reads SFDVKD. The CDR3 here is CVSEVMAFF. The CDR3 DNA reads as TGCGTCTCGGAGGTTATGGCTTTCTTT.

This chain links TRBV15 with TRBJ2-5; D might be TRBD2 (5 bases). Germline CDR1 and CDR2: LNHNV and YYDKDF (reference sequence). Trimming left V 0 bases short and J 5 bases short, with 16 bases between. There are 16 residues in the CDR3. The CDR3 DNA is TGTGCCACCAGCAGAGACCTTAACTGGGAGAAGGAGACCCAGTACTTC. Translating gives CATSRDLNWEKETQYF.

The J gene is TRBJ1-3, the V gene TRBV12-1; no DNA check was done on the table's D call, TRBD1. TRBV12-1 is annotated as a pseudogene. This CDR3 contains 15 residues. The CDR3 region is CASSFQGKAGNTIYF. Written as DNA, the CDR3 is TGTGCCAGCAGCTTTCAGGGGAAAGCTGGAAACACCATATATTTT.

V usage is TRBV11-2 and J usage is TRBJ1-5; D ambiguous. V lost 3 bases and J lost 3, with 12 bases in between. The CDR3 runs 15 residues. Germline loops: CDR1 SGHAT, CDR2 FQNNGV. The CDR3 sequence: CASSLSGRHNQPQHF. Here the CDR3 DNA reads TGTGCCAGCAGCTTGAGCGGTAGGCACAATCAGCCCCAGCATTTT.

V is TRBV5-4 and J is TRBJ2-1; possibly TRBD1 for D (5 bases). Germline CDR1 reads SGHNT; CDR2 reads YYREEE (reference sequence). CDR3 length equals 16 residues. Trimming took off 2 bases at V and 3 bases at J, with 15 bases between the two ends. The CDR3 reads CASSFRYIQGYNEQFF. In nucleotides, the CDR3 is TGTGCCAGCAGCTTTAGATACATCCAGGGCTACAATGAGCAGTTCTTC.

This clone was seen once. The chain uses TRBV19 and TRBJ2-3, with 7 bases aligning to TRBD2. The CDR3 spans 15 residues. Germline CDR1 is LNHDA and CDR2 is SQIVND (reference sequence). The ends lost 5 bases at V and 0 bases at J; junction bases unmatched: 5. The CDR3 bases are TGTGCCAGTAGTTTACGGGAGGCTAGCACAGATACGCAGTATTTT. Translation: CASSLREASTDTQYF.

Concerning this clone: The germline gene is not matched at one end of the junction; a read error may be the cause. The chain links TRBV6-5 to TRBJ2-1, with TRBD1 identical over 9 bases. The CDR3 consists of 13 residues. CDR1 and CDR2 (germline): MNHEY, SVGAGI. The CDR3 DNA reads as TGTGCCAGCAGTTACTCGTATGGGACAGGGTCGGTCTTC. As protein: CASSYSYGTGSVF.

The chain joins TRBV28 to TRBJ2-5; 9 nucleotides align to TRBD2. V trimming: 3 bases; J trimming: 3 bases; junction bases outside the gene matches: 8. The germline V gene encodes CDR1 MDHEN and CDR2 SYDVKM. CDR3 length: 16 amino acids. The CDR3 nucleotides read TGTGCCAGCAGTTTCGGGCTAGCGGGGACCAAAGAGACCCAGTACTTC. Its protein is CASSFGLAGTKETQYF.

This rearrangement joins TRBV15 to TRBJ1-2, with no clear D. The V end lost 5 bases, the J end lost 0 bases, and 22 bases lay between the germline ends. Germline values: CDR1 LNHNV, CDR2 YYDKDF (reference sequence). CDR3 length equals 18 residues. The CDR3 DNA reads as TGTGCCACCAGCTCCTTGGAACAAGGGAGGGTAGCTAACTATGGCTACACCTTC. It specifies CATSSLEQGRVANYGYTF.

The rearrangement links TRBV15 to TRBJ1-5; D not resolved. The CDR3 is made up of 14 amino acids. The germline gives CDR1 LNHNV, CDR2 YYDKDF (reference sequence). Trimming cost V 4 bases and J 2 bases, with 9 bases left between them. In DNA, the CDR3 is TGTGCCACCAGCAACCCGGTCGGCAATCAGCCCCAGCATTTT. It codes for CATSNPVGNQPQHF.

As for this clone: Germline and junction disagree at one end, which may indicate a read error. The rearrangement joins TRBV24-1 to TRBJ2-5, with a weak D call TRBD2 (5 bases). This CDR3 is built from 12 residues. Germline V gene lookup returns CDR1 KGHDR and CDR2 SFDVKD. The CDR3 bases are TGTGCCACCAGCGATTATCGGGGGACCCAGTACTTC. The encoded protein is CATSDYRGTQYF.

The chain couples TRBV14 to TRBJ2-7; tentative D call: TRBD1 (6 bases). Trimming took off 1 base at V and 4 bases at J, with 14 bases between the two ends. CDR1 is SGHDN, CDR2 FVKESK, per germline. This CDR3 has 15 residues. The CDR3 sequence: CASSQGIQGGYEQYF. CDR3 DNA: TGTGCCAGCAGCCAAGGTATCCAAGGGGGATACGAGCAGTACTTC.

V and J are TRBV28 and TRBJ1-2; tentatively, D is TRBD1 (6 bases). The germline V gene encodes CDR1 MDHEN and CDR2 SYDVKM. Trimming removed 6 bases from V and 0 bases from J, with 14 bases in between. The CDR3 contains 15 residues. CDR3 nucleotide sequence: TGTGCCAGCAGATCGGCCGGGGGGCCTAACTATGGCTACACCTTC. This encodes CASRSAGGPNYGYTF.

J is TRBJ2-5 and V is TRBV6-5; D not certain. Germline CDR1 and CDR2: MNHEY and SVGAGI. The CDR3 has 13 residues. Trimming pared 8 bases from V and 2 bases from J, leaving 12 bases between. CDR3: CASRMRGQETQYF. The CDR3 region has the DNA TGTGCCAGCCGGATGAGAGGACAAGAGACCCAGTACTTC.

The chain uses TRBV6-1 and TRBJ2-7; 7 nucleotides line up with TRBD2. Unmatched junction bases numbered 4, after V lost 0 bases and J lost 5 bases. In germline, CDR1 is MNHNS, CDR2 SASEGT. The CDR3 has 14 amino acids. The CDR3 reads CASSEAGGFDEQYF. The CDR3 DNA is TGTGCCAGCAGTGAAGCGGGAGGGTTCGACGAGCAGTACTTC.

V and J are TRBV4-2 and TRBJ1-1; the match to TRBD1 covers 7 bases. Looked up from germline, CDR1 is LGHNA and CDR2 is YNFKEQ. The CDR3 length is 15 residues. V was clipped by 0 bases and J by 1 base; unmatched bases: 2. The CDR3 sequence is CASSQDAGGNTEAFF. CDR3 DNA: TGTGCCAGCAGCCAAGATGCAGGGGGGAACACTGAAGCTTTCTTT.

The chain recombines TRBV30 with TRBJ1-2; 8 bases are shared with TRBD1. CDR3 length: 11 amino acids. Germline CDR1 GTSNPN, CDR2 SVGIG (reference sequence). Trimming at V came to 8 bases and at J to 8 bases, leaving 7 bases not matched to a gene. CDR3 sequence (DNA): TGTGCCGGAGGGGCAGGGGGCGGCTACACCTTC. It encodes CAGGAGGGYTF. Drawing the rest from reference TRBV30 and TRBJ1-2, the complete variable domain is SQTIHQWPATLVQPVGSPLSLECTVEGTSNPNLYWYRQAAGRGLQLLFYSVGIGQISSEVPQNLSASRPQDRQFILSSKKLLLSDSGFYLCAGGAGGGYTFGSGTRLTVV.

The table lists this clone with a few counts. The genes are TRBV7-2 and TRBJ2-5, with 8 nucleotides matching TRBD1. This CDR3 region has 14 residues. V was pared by 5 bases and J by 1 base, with 3 bases of the junction left unmatched. The V gene's germline CDR1 is SGHTA and CDR2 FQGNSA. CDR3 sequence reads: CASSRTGSQETQYF. CDR3 nucleotide sequence: TGTGCCAGCAGCCGGACAGGGTCCCAAGAGACCCAGTACTTC.

The V and J genes are TRBV6-5 and TRBJ2-7, with D possibly being TRBD2 (5 bases). The CDR3 runs to 15 residues. V shed 0 bases and J shed 0 bases, with 9 bases lying between them. CDR1 MNHEY and CDR2 SVGAGI come from the germline V gene. This CDR3 is CASSYSTGFSYEQYF. The CDR3 DNA reads TGTGCCAGCAGTTACTCGACGGGATTCTCCTACGAGCAGTACTTC.

A note on this clone: Sequence at one end of the junction differs from germline and may be a read error. J is TRBJ2-7 and V is TRBV6-5; weak D call: TRBD2 (6 bases). CDR1 and CDR2 (germline): MNHEY, SVGAGI. The CDR3 covers 10 residues. The CDR3, as DNA: TGTGCCAGGCCCCGGAGGGGAATGGACTTC. It translates to CARPRRGMDF.

The gene calls are TRBV7-9 and TRBJ2-1; D may be TRBD1 (7 bases). The germline gives CDR1 SEHNR, CDR2 FQNEAQ (reference sequence). Trimming cost V 7 bases and J 10 bases, with 14 bases left between them. The CDR3 has 12 amino acids. The CDR3 spells CASIHRGGEQFF. As DNA, the CDR3 is TGTGCCAGCATCCACAGGGGAGGCGAGCAGTTCTTC.